This T cell receptor (beta chain) was retrieved from a study of CD8 T cells in ankylosing spondylitis. Whole-study findings and limits: Ankylosing spondylitis blood seemed to carry a telltale TCR beta motif made of about 8 highly homologous variants. Disease-linked clones, CD8+, were relatively rare in peripheral blood.

Germline CDR1 is SNHLY and CDR2 is FYNNEI. J gave up 0 bases and V 6 bases, and 9 bases lay outside the gene matches. This CDR3 spans 17 amino acids. This clonotype has ten or more counts. The antigen remains undetermined. TCRdb redid the calling of the 5' RACE reads with MiXCR, one entry per CDR3 protein. Of 180,000 or so distinct CDR3 sequences in the sample, roughly 10% were seen once. Sequencing was done on a sample of blood, either unsorted or a sorted T cell fraction (not recorded which). The chain is built from TRBV2 and TRBJ2-7; the match to TRBD2 covers 12 bases. The sequence came from a male donor with ankylosing spondylitis or in good health (not recorded which). In nucleotides, the CDR3 is TGTGCCAGCAGATTGACTAGCGGGGGCGCCTACTCCTACGAGCAGTACTTC. Translation gives CASRLTSGGAYSYEQYF.